A selection of T cell receptor beta chains follows, all from one sample in a study of shared clonotypes between healthy human individuals. Produced via immunoSEQ multiplex PCR; TCRdb's table is partial and in-frame only. In the table there are some 1.1 million clones, approximately 80% of which are singletons. Sequenced: memory CD4+ T cells from PBMCs. The receptors shown here come from a man younger than 35 in good health. Some clones in this sample may be carry-over from other donors' samples. Each CDR3 is given without its conserved first and last residue.

V gene	J gene	CDR3 protein
TRBV4-3	TRBJ2-2	ASSQGPTGELF
TRBV27	TRBJ1-1	ASSPDRFTTEAF
TRBV30	TRBJ1-2	AWSPGQPYNYGYT
TRBV7-6	TRBJ2-7	ASRELAGGSWEQY
TRBV7-2	TRBJ2-7	ASSLAGLAGIEQY
TRBV27	TRBJ2-3	ARNEGRDSRRGDTQY
TRBV7-3	TRBJ2-6	ASSSGQGATGANVLT
TRBV29-1	TRBJ2-1	SAGSGNEQF
TRBV4-1	TRBJ2-1	ASSQAQTYGGNEQF
TRBV28	TRBJ2-7	ASSFASGLYEQY
TRBV5-6	TRBJ2-1	ASSLAVSGQSNEQF
TRBV2	TRBJ1-1	ASSFDRGKQAF
TRBV6-1	TRBJ2-1	ASIRTSGRGEQF
TRBV5-1	TRBJ2-7	ASSLLGTPSYEQY
TRBV9	TRBJ1-1	ASSPRGGAITEAF
TRBV4-3	TRBJ2-1	ASSQVPSGLNEQF
TRBV5-1	TRBJ2-2	ASSPPSTGELF
TRBV5-4	TRBJ2-7	ASSQGGSGTYEQY
TRBV10-3	TRBJ1-2	AISGNFGSYGYT
TRBV5-1	TRBJ1-3	ASSLAGDYGNTIY
TRBV6-5	TRBJ2-7	ASSYRKTGDYEQY
TRBV4-2	TRBJ1-1	ASSLATGGWTEAF
TRBV9	TRBJ2-5	ASSALGYPPVETQY
TRBV5-1	TRBJ2-1	ASNARGLAGGSYNEQF
TRBV5-4	TRBJ2-3	ASSPGPARADTQY
TRBV27	TRBJ2-3	ASSLRTPRVSDTQY
TRBV7-8	TRBJ2-6	ASSLVGQSSGANVLT
TRBV7-6	TRBJ2-1	ASSLDRGAEQF
TRBV5-1	TRBJ2-1	ASSPDPGGYNEQF
TRBV18	TRBJ2-5	ASSPGGGETQY
TRBV11-3	TRBJ2-5	ASSPGTSEETQY
TRBV7-3	TRBJ2-1	ASSLGAINEQF
TRBV7-3	TRBJ2-1	ASSFTTNEQF
TRBV27	TRBJ2-4	ATSLGGVKNIQY
TRBV7-9	TRBJ2-1	AGGSWSGGPDEQF
TRBV5-4	TRBJ2-2	ASSSGGTSGSSF
TRBV15	TRBJ1-3	ATSRTTRDTIY
TRBV30	TRBJ1-1	AWSGRSDTEAF
TRBV21-1	TRBJ2-3	ASSPRTGGTDTDTQY
TRBV11-3	TRBJ2-1	ASTTLPGGEQF
TRBV5-6	TRBJ2-5	ASSFGAGDAQY
TRBV13	TRBJ2-2	ASSLPPTSGSRTGELF
TRBV11-2	TRBJ1-1	ASSLEGGSEAF
TRBV7-3	TRBJ1-2	ASSLTGYGYT
TRBV7-8	TRBJ1-1	ASSFGQGGGGAF
TRBV30	TRBJ1-2	AWSARQGRAYGYT
TRBV5-1	TRBJ1-2	ASSEQGHGYT
TRBV9	TRBJ2-1	ASSGTGQGAVVEQF
TRBV4-1	TRBJ2-1	ASSRGTSGRAVSNEQF